There are many counts of the clone carrying this T cell receptor beta chain. No antigen is known for it. The sample comes from a study of T cells in Graves' hyperthyroidism and ophthalmopathy. General study points: Most thyroid-expanded clonotypes above 0.001 were also found in blood.

The CDR3 regions of TCR beta were amplified from RNA transcripts. With the HTBI primer set, the TCR CDR3 went through a first round of RT-PCR. Each CDR3 protein gets one entry after TCRdb re-called the multiplex PCR reads with MiXCR. The sample has around 600,000 distinct CDR3 sequences; roughly 14% are singletons. V was trimmed by 6 bases and J by 2 bases, leaving 17 bases between them. The CDR3 runs to 14 residues. CDR1 GTSNPN and CDR2 SVGIG come from the germline V gene (reference sequence). Sequencing input: blood. The clonotype originates from a woman aged 45-65 years with Graves' ophthalmopathy. The chain is built from TRBV30 and TRBJ2-7, with D tentatively TRBD1 (6 bases). CDR3 bases: TGTGCCTGCTACCGCAGACGGGACACCTACGAGCAGTACTTC. Translated, it gives CACYRRRDTYEQYF.